Below, 32 T cell receptor beta chains from the same sample are listed, as sequenced in a study of CD8+ T cells in alopecia areata (dated by TCRdb to the late 2010s). Explained via the paper, the time point label denotes: less than five weeks on oral tofacitinib. The treatment or condition label corresponds to: oral pan-JAK inhibitor, 5-10 mg twice daily. The library was generated by the immunoSEQ multiplex PCR assay. RNA was extracted from all samples and reverse transcribed into cDNA as template for TCR sequencing. This immuneACCESS table, as held by TCRdb, lists in-frame sequences with V and J called but not all clones. Of the missing ones, under half trace to an unresolved V gene in checked studies; the others have no known cause. This sample holds about 190,000 clones; 45% to 65% were observed only once. Together, the top ten hold roughly 0.7% of the sample. The sequences come from CD4+ T cells sorted from blood, collected at week 4, from a patient treated with tofacitinib. The origin of the receptors is a human donor with alopecia areata.

This clone appeared a few times. Other DNA sequences in the sample encode the same CDR3. The genes are TRBV28 and TRBJ2-5, with D unclear. V was trimmed by 4 bases and J by 5 bases, leaving 2 bases between them. CDR1 MDHEN and CDR2 SYDVKM come from the germline V gene. CDR3 size: 10 residues. This chain's CDR3 is CASSSETQYF. The CDR3 DNA sequence: TGTGCCAGCAGTTCGGAGACCCAGTACTTC.

The genes are TRBV15 and TRBJ1-2; D is undetermined. The CDR3 consists of 13 residues. Per germline, CDR1 LNHNV and CDR2 YYDKDF (reference sequence). Trimming shortened V by 1 base and J by 2 bases, and 5 bases separated the two germline ends. This CDR3 reads CATSRGPNYGYTF. CDR3 DNA: TGTGCCACCAGCAGAGGACCGAACTATGGCTACACCTTC.

The chain recombines TRBV18 with TRBJ1-1; D is possibly TRBD1 (5 bases). Trimming left V 3 bases short and J 2 bases short, with 16 bases between. The germline CDR1 and CDR2 sequences are KGHSH and LQKENI. The CDR3 has 16 amino acids. For the CDR3, the DNA is TGTGCCAGCTCACCTTACAACCCCACAGGAAACACTGAAGCTTTCTTT. It specifies CASSPYNPTGNTEAFF.

There are a few counts of this clone. The chain employs TRBV29-1 and TRBJ2-5; 8 bases map to TRBD1. Germline CDR1 and CDR2: SQVTM and ANQGSEA. The CDR3 consists of 16 residues. Unmatched junction bases numbered 11, after V lost 0 bases and J lost 5 bases. The chain's CDR3 is CSVEDASTGAGETQYF. The CDR3 coding sequence is TGCAGCGTTGAAGACGCCTCGACAGGGGCAGGGGAGACCCAGTACTTC.

The chain uses TRBV7-9 and TRBJ2-2, with TRBD2 matching 7 bases. The CDR3 runs 18 residues. J gave up 1 base and V 5 bases, and 13 bases lay outside the gene matches. In germline, CDR1 is SEHNR, CDR2 FQNEAQ (reference sequence). In DNA form, the CDR3 reads TGTGCCAGCAGCCGCTTCGGGCAGGCTAGCGGGAACACCGGGGAGCTGTTTTTT. It specifies CASSRFGQASGNTGELFF.

The chain is built from TRBV29-1 and TRBJ2-3, with D perhaps matching TRBD1 (5 bases). Trimming removed 6 bases from V and 2 bases from J, with 18 bases in between. Germline loops: CDR1 SQVTM, CDR2 ANQGSEA. This CDR3 comprises 15 residues. The CDR3 DNA is TGCAGCGTCTTGGAACAGACAGTCTCCACAGATACGCAGTATTTT. Translating it yields CSVLEQTVSTDTQYF.

This clone was detected only a few times. This chain links TRBV30 with TRBJ2-1, with TRBD2 identical over 10 bases. This CDR3 contains 15 residues. Germline V gene data show CDR1 as GTSNPN and CDR2 as SVGIG (reference sequence). The ends lost 7 bases at V and 8 bases at J; junction bases unmatched: 14. CDR3 amino acids: CASPRGSGRGDEQFF. CDR3 DNA sequence: TGTGCCTCTCCCCGGGGAAGCGGGAGGGGCGATGAGCAGTTCTTC. The variable domain in full, completed from reference TRBV30 and TRBJ2-1, reads SQTIHQWPATLVQPVGSPLSLECTVEGTSNPNLYWYRQAAGRGLQLLFYSVGIGQISSEVPQNLSASRPQDRQFILSSKKLLLSDSGFYLCASPRGSGRGDEQFFGPGTRLTVL.

The J gene is TRBJ2-4, the V gene TRBV20-1; D possibly matches TRBD1 or TRBD2 (6 bases each). V lost 7 bases and J 8 bases, leaving 12 bases between the germline ends. CDR1 is DFQATT, CDR2 SNEGSKA, per germline (reference sequence). The CDR3 covers 11 residues. The CDR3 is CSGGAADIQYF. The CDR3 region has the DNA TGCAGTGGGGGGGCTGCGGACATTCAGTACTTC.

The rearrangement links TRBV30 to TRBJ1-2, with D possibly matching TRBD1 (6 bases). CDR1 and CDR2 from the germline V gene are GTSNPN and SVGIG (reference sequence). V was shortened by 5 bases and J by 3 bases, with 13 bases between the two germline ends. The CDR3 contains 13 residues. As DNA, the CDR3 is TGTGCCTGGGAGAACAGGGTCTACTATGGCTACACCTTC. This sequence encodes CAWENRVYYGYTF.

This clone has only a few counts. The genes are TRBV29-1 and TRBJ2-7; the D gene is possibly TRBD2 (5 bases). This CDR3 spans 15 amino acids. CDR1 is SQVTM, CDR2 ANQGSEA, per germline. The ends were cut back, 7 bases at V and 5 bases at J, with 24 bases in the middle. The CDR3 DNA follows: TGCAGCGCCAGCTTGCCGGGAACCCCTAGGGACGAGCAGTACTTC. It translates to CSASLPGTPRDEQYF.

The chain joins TRBV10-3 to TRBJ2-3, with no clear D. V shed 4 bases and J shed 5 bases, with 4 bases lying between them. CDR3 length: 11 residues. The germline gives CDR1 ENHRY, CDR2 SYGVKD. The CDR3 sequence: CAISGLDTQYF. CDR3 coding DNA: TGTGCCATCAGTGGACTAGATACGCAGTATTTT.

This clone showed up just once. The V and J genes are TRBV27 and TRBJ1-2; TRBD1 matches at 10 bases. The trim removed 7 bases at V and 4 bases at J, leaving 15 bases unmatched. The CDR3 consists of 17 residues. CDR1 and CDR2 (germline): MNHEY, SMNVEV (reference sequence). CDR3 region: CASTENPTGGAGYGYTF. In DNA, the CDR3 is TGTGCCAGCACCGAGAATCCGACAGGGGGCGCGGGCTATGGCTACACCTTC.

The V and J genes are TRBV6-5 and TRBJ2-3; possibly TRBD1 or TRBD2 for D (5 bases each). V was trimmed by 8 bases and J by 2 bases, leaving 14 bases between them. CDR3 length: 14 residues. In germline, CDR1 is MNHEY, CDR2 SVGAGI. The CDR3: CASGAGSFTDTQYF. The CDR3, as DNA: TGTGCCAGCGGGGCAGGGAGTTTCACAGATACGCAGTATTTT.

The chain recombines TRBV23-1 with TRBJ2-3, with no clear D. TRBV23-1 is treated as an ORF (open reading frame) with a function not yet certain. V lost 3 bases, J lost 4 bases, and 11 bases lay in between. The CDR3 is made up of 14 amino acids. CDR3 region: CASSQAVVADTQYF. As DNA, the CDR3 is TGCGCCAGCAGTCAGGCGGTGGTCGCAGATACGCAGTATTTT.

The rearrangement joins TRBV30 to TRBJ2-5; D remains ambiguous. Germline V gene data show CDR1 as GTSNPN and CDR2 as SVGIG (reference sequence). Trimming removed 1 base from V and 5 bases from J, with 5 bases in between. This CDR3 contains 11 residues. The CDR3 DNA reads as TGTGCCTGGAGTGAACGGGAGACCCAGTACTTC. As protein: CAWSERETQYF.

The chain couples TRBV19 to TRBJ2-1, with D perhaps TRBD1 (6 bases). The CDR3 sequence is 14 residues long. Per germline, CDR1 LNHDA and CDR2 SQIVND (reference sequence). V was clipped by 6 bases and J by 8 bases, with 17 bases between them. The CDR3 nucleotides are TGTGCCAGTAGGCCGGGCAGGGGCAGGCATGAGCAGTTCTTC. Its protein is CASRPGRGRHEQFF.

This clone was detected a few times. The chain employs TRBV7-2 and TRBJ2-3; D may correspond to TRBD1 or TRBD2 (6 bases each). The V end was cut by 3 bases, the J end by 4 bases, with 11 bases between. Germline CDR1 and CDR2: SGHTA and FQGNSA. The CDR3 is 14 amino acids. CDR3 sequence (DNA): TGTGCCAGCAGCTTGGGGGGCAGGGCAGATACGCAGTATTTT. It encodes CASSLGGRADTQYF.

The chain carries TRBV27 and TRBJ2-1, with D maybe TRBD1 (6 bases). The CDR3 loop spans 15 amino acids. With 7 bases removed from V and 4 bases from J, the gap between germline ends came to 17 bases. Germline CDR1 MNHEY, CDR2 SMNVEV (reference sequence). DNA for the CDR3: TGTGCCAGCAATATACTAGGGGGTTCGTACAATGAGCAGTTCTTC. Its protein product is CASNILGGSYNEQFF.

This clone occurred a few times. This chain uses TRBV7-6 with TRBJ2-7, with D unclear. Germline assignment: CDR1 SGHVS and CDR2 FNYEAQ. The V end lost 1 base, the J end lost 6 bases, and 13 bases lay between the germline ends. This CDR3 is built from 14 residues. In nucleotides, the CDR3 is TGTGCCAGCAGCTTAGGGACCCCGGGCTCCGAGCAGTACTTC. It specifies CASSLGTPGSEQYF.

The chain uses TRBV20-1 and TRBJ1-4; maybe TRBD1 (5 bases). CDR3 length: 11 residues. Per germline, CDR1 DFQATT and CDR2 SNEGSKA (reference sequence). The germline V and J ends were trimmed by 3 bases and 6 bases, with 5 bases remaining between them. The CDR3, as DNA: TGCAGTGCTAGGACAGATGAAAAACTGTTTTTT. Residues: CSARTDEKLFF.

The genes are TRBV9 and TRBJ2-7, with D possibly matching TRBD2 (6 bases). CDR1 is SGDLS and CDR2 is YYNGEE in the germline V gene. The length of the CDR3 is 15 residues. Trimming took 0 bases from V and 3 from J, leaving 13 bases between them. The CDR3 here is CASSVGASELYEQYF. CDR3 sequence (DNA): TGTGCCAGCAGCGTAGGAGCTAGCGAGCTCTACGAGCAGTACTTC.

This chain links TRBV4-1 with TRBJ2-4; 9 bases match TRBD2. V gave up 1 base and J gave up 6 bases; unmatched junction bases: 10. Germline values: CDR1 MGHRA, CDR2 YSYEKL. The CDR3 is made up of 17 amino acids. CDR3 amino acids: CASSQALSGRPANIQYF. In DNA form, the CDR3 reads TGCGCCAGCAGCCAAGCCTTGAGCGGGAGGCCTGCAAACATTCAGTACTTC.

The chain links TRBV5-1 to TRBJ2-7, with D possibly being TRBD1 (6 bases). The CDR3 extends over 14 amino acids. V lost 4 bases and J lost 2, with 13 bases in between. Germline V lookup: CDR1 SGHRS, CDR2 YFSETQ. CDR3 coding DNA: TGCGCCAGCAGCCCCTTGACAGGAGCCTACGAGCAGTACTTC. It codes for CASSPLTGAYEQYF.

The chain recombines TRBV6-1 with TRBJ2-7, with D tentatively TRBD2 (6 bases). Trimming took off 3 bases at V and 2 bases at J, with 14 bases between the two ends. This CDR3 is built from 15 residues. Germline V CDR1 and CDR2: MNHNS, SASEGT. The CDR3 DNA reads TGTGCCAGCAGTGACTTCGGACTACCCACCTACGAGCAGTACTTC. Amino acid sequence: CASSDFGLPTYEQYF.

The V and J genes are TRBV14 and TRBJ2-5; 13 bases match TRBD2. From germline, CDR1 is SGHDN and CDR2 FVKESK. The ends lost 1 base at V and 4 bases at J; junction bases unmatched: 21. The CDR3 runs to 22 residues. For the CDR3, the DNA is TGTGCCAGCAGCCAAGTCAAGTATTTAGGGACTAGCGGGATTCGGTCAGGAGAGACCCAGTACTTC. It codes for CASSQVKYLGTSGIRSGETQYF.

The V call is TRBV29-1, the J call TRBJ2-1, with D tentatively TRBD2 (6 bases). The CDR3 covers 14 residues. The V end was cut by 2 bases, the J end by 4 bases, with 12 bases between. CDR1 and CDR2 (germline): SQVTM, ANQGSEA. The CDR3 sequence: CSVEPVTRYNEQFF. The CDR3 nucleotides are TGCAGCGTTGAACCGGTGACTAGGTACAATGAGCAGTTCTTC.

This clone has only a few counts. The rearrangement uses TRBV7-9 and TRBJ2-1; TRBD2 agrees at 7 bases. V was pared by 6 bases and J by 6 bases, with 5 bases of the junction left unmatched. The CDR3 length is 13 residues. Germline V CDR1 and CDR2: SEHNR, FQNEAQ (reference sequence). As DNA, the CDR3 is TGTGCCAGCAGTCCTCCTAGCGGCAATGAGCAGTTCTTC. This codes for CASSPPSGNEQFF.

CDR3 DNA: TGTGCCAGCTCACCATTGAAGGGGTACACTGAAGCTTTCTTT. It encodes CASSPLKGYTEAFF. The chain combines TRBV18 with TRBJ1-1; D is possibly TRBD1 (5 bases). Trimming removed 2 bases at V and 3 bases at J, with 10 bases between. The germline CDR1 and CDR2 sequences are KGHSH and LQKENI. The CDR3 has 14 amino acids.

As for this clone: This sample also contains other DNA sequences that code for the same CDR3. V is TRBV30 and J is TRBJ1-5; maybe TRBD1 (5 bases). Germline CDR1 is GTSNPN and CDR2 is SVGIG (reference sequence). The CDR3 spans 15 residues. Trimming took 1 base from V and 1 from J, leaving 11 bases between them. The CDR3 sequence is CAWSGDSLSNQPQHF. The CDR3, as DNA: TGTGCCTGGAGTGGTGACAGTCTGAGCAATCAGCCCCAGCATTTT.

This clone is a singleton in its sample. The chain uses TRBV30 and TRBJ2-7; weak D call: TRBD1 (5 bases). V shed 2 bases and J shed 6 bases, with 14 bases lying between them. There are 13 residues in the CDR3. CDR1 is GTSNPN and CDR2 is SVGIG in the germline V gene (reference sequence). CDR3 sequence: CAWSPERQGEQYF. The CDR3 DNA reads as TGTGCCTGGAGTCCTGAGAGGCAGGGCGAGCAGTACTTC.

This rearrangement joins TRBV30 to TRBJ1-5; possible D gene TRBD1, 5 bases. Per the germline V gene, CDR1 is GTSNPN and CDR2 is SVGIG (reference sequence). V was shortened by 1 base and J by 4 bases, with 11 bases between the two germline ends. The CDR3 is 14 amino acids. The CDR3 region has the DNA TGTGCCTGGAGTGAGGGGAAAGAGAATCAGCCCCAGCATTTT. This gives the protein CAWSEGKENQPQHF.

This chain uses TRBV5-4 with TRBJ2-1; 10 nucleotides align to TRBD2. V dropped 0 bases and J dropped 4; count of bases not matched to a gene: 4. The CDR3 is 16 residues long. CDR1 SGHNT and CDR2 YYREEE come from the germline V gene (reference sequence). CDR3 in amino acids: CASSLGSLAGYNEQFF. In DNA, the CDR3 is TGTGCCAGCAGCTTGGGATCACTAGCGGGATACAATGAGCAGTTCTTC.